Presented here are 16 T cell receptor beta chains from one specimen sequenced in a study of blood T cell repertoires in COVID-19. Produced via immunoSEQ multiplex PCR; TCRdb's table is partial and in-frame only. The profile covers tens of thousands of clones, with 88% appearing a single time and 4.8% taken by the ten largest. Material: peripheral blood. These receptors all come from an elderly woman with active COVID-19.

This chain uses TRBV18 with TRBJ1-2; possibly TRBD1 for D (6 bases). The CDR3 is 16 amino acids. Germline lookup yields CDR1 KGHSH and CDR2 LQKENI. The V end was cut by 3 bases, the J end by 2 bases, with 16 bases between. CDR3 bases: TGTGCCAGCTCACCTTCGACAGGTTGGGGGAACTATGGCTACACCTTC. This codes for CASSPSTGWGNYGYTF.

The CDR3: CASTRNTGELFF. As DNA, the CDR3 is TGTGCCAGCACCCGGAACACCGGGGAGCTGTTTTTT. The chain uses TRBV28 and TRBJ2-2; the D is unclear. Germline V CDR1 and CDR2: MDHEN, SYDVKM. This CDR3 has 12 amino acids. V lost 7 bases and J lost 1, with 4 bases in between.

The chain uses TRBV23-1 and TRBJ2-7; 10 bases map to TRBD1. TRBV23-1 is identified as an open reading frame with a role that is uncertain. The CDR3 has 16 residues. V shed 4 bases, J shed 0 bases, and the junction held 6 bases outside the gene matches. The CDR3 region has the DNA TGCGCCAGCAGTCGAGTAGGACAGGGGGACTCCTACGAGCAGTACTTC. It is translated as CASSRVGQGDSYEQYF.

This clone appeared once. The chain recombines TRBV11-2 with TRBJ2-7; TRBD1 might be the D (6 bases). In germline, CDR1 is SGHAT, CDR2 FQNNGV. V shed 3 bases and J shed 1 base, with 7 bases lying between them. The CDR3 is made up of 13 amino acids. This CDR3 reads CASSLRGSYEQYF. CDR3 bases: TGTGCCAGCAGCTTGAGGGGGTCCTACGAGCAGTACTTC.

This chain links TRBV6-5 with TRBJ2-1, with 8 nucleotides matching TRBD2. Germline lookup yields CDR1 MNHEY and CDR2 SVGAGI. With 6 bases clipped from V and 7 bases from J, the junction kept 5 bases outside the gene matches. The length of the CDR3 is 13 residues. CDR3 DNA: TGTGCCAGCAGGCCAGCGGGAGTGAATGAGCAGTTCTTC. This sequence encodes CASRPAGVNEQFF.

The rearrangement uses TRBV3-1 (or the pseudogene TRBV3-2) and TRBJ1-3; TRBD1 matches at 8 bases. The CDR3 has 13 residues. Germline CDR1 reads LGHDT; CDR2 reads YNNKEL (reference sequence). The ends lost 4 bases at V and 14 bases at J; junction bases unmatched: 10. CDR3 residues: CASSLHSTGALYF. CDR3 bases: TGTGCCAGCAGCCTGCATTCGACAGGGGCCTTATATTTT.

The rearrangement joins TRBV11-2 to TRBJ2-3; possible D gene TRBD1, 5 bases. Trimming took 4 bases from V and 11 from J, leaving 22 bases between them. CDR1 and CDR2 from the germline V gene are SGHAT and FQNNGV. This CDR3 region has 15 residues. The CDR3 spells CASSSGLPTVVLQYF. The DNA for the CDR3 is TGTGCCAGCAGCTCCGGGCTTCCGACAGTAGTTTTGCAGTATTTT.

The CDR3 region is CASSYVGQHNYGYTF. The CDR3 DNA follows: TGTGCCAGCAGTTATGTGGGACAGCATAACTATGGCTACACCTTC. The rearrangement uses TRBV28 and TRBJ1-2; 7 bases match TRBD1. J lost 1 base, V lost 4 bases, and 6 bases had no gene match. The CDR3 totals 15 residues. Germline CDR1 reads MDHEN; CDR2 reads SYDVKM.

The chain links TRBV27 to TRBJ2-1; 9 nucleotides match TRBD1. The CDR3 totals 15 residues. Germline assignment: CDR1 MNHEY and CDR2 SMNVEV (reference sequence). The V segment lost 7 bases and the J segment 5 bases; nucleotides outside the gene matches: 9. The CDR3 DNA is TGTGCCAGCACCTTAAGGACAGGGGACAACAATGAGCAGTTCTTC. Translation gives CASTLRTGDNNEQFF.

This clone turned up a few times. CDR3 sequence reads: CAISESRVAGNYEQYF. CDR3 DNA: TGTGCCATCAGTGAGTCGAGGGTAGCGGGGAACTACGAGCAGTACTTC. This rearrangement joins TRBV10-3 to TRBJ2-7; 8 nucleotides align to TRBD2. The CDR3 length is 16 residues. The germline V gene encodes CDR1 ENHRY and CDR2 SYGVKD. The V segment lost 0 bases and the J segment 3 bases; nucleotides outside the gene matches: 7.

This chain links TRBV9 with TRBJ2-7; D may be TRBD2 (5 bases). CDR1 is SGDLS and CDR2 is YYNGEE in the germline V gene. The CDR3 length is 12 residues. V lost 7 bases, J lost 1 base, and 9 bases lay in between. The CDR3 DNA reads TGTGCCAGCTCTAGGGAGTCCTACGAGCAGTACTTC. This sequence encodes CASSRESYEQYF.

For the CDR3, the DNA is TGCAGTGCTAGTTGGTCTAGTAGGGAGACCCAGTACTTC. This translates into CSASWSSRETQYF. This chain connects TRBV20-1 to TRBJ2-5; D gene ambiguous. Per germline, CDR1 DFQATT and CDR2 SNEGSKA (reference sequence). Trimming took off 3 bases at V and 5 bases at J, with 13 bases between the two ends. The CDR3 consists of 13 residues.

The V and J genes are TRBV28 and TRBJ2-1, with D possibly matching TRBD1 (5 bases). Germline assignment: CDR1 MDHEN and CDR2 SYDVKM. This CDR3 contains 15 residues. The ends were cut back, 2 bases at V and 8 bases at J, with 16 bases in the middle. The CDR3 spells CASSLGIQGLDEQFF. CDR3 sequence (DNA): TGTGCCAGCAGTTTAGGGATCCAGGGTCTCGATGAGCAGTTCTTC. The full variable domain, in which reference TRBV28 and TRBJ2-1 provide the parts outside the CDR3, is DVKVTQSSRYLVKRTGEKVFLECVQDMDHENMFWYRQDPGLGLRLIYFSYDVKMKEKGDIPEGYSVSREKKERFSLILESASTNQTSMYLCASSLGIQGLDEQFFGPGTRLTVL.

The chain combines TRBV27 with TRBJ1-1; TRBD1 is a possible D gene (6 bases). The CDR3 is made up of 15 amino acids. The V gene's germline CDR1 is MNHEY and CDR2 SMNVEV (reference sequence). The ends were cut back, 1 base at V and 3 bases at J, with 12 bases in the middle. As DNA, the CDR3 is TGTGCCAGCAGTTTATTGGGGGCGCGGTACACTGAAGCTTTCTTT. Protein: CASSLLGARYTEAFF.

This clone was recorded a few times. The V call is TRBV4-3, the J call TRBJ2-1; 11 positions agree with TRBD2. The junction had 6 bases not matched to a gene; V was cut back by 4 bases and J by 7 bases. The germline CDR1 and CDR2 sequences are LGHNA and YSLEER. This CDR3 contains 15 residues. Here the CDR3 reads CASSRLAGGGNEQFF. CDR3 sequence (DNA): TGCGCCAGCAGCCGCCTAGCGGGAGGCGGTAATGAGCAGTTCTTC.

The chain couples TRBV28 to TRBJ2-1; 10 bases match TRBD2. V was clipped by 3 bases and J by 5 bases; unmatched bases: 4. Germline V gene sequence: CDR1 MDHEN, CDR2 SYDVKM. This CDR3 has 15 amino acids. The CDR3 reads CASSFKLAGNNEQFF. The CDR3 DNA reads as TGTGCCAGCAGTTTCAAACTAGCGGGGAACAATGAGCAGTTCTTC. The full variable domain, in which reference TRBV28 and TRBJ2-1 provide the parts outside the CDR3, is DVKVTQSSRYLVKRTGEKVFLECVQDMDHENMFWYRQDPGLGLRLIYFSYDVKMKEKGDIPEGYSVSREKKERFSLILESASTNQTSMYLCASSFKLAGNNEQFFGPGTRLTVL.